The TCR beta chain under discussion was sequenced for a study of neoadjuvant nivolumab and ipilimumab in lung cancer. General study results and limits: Compared with tumor-adjacent uninvolved lung, resected tumors showed greater richness and clonality.

The CDR3 length is 19 residues, termini included. The table came from immunoSEQ multiplex PCR; TCRdb's copy has only in-frame clones and leaves some out. The sample consists of 44,000 or so clones, 80% to 90% of them appearing once. Regarding this clone: Its specificity is unknown. It is unclear where the CDR3 begins or ends on the DNA, so no DNA is shown, and the CDR3 is as TCRdb lists it.

The material sequenced was blood, taken before neoadjuvant nivolumab, alone or with ipilimumab. The chain uses TRBV12-2 and TRBJ2-3; whether TRBD2, the table's D call, matches the DNA was not checked. TRBV12-2 is marked as a pseudogene. This receptor was taken from an adult with non-small cell lung cancer. Some clones in this sample may be carry-over from other donors' samples. The chain's CDR3 is CASDSGRAWGYSCTDTQYF.